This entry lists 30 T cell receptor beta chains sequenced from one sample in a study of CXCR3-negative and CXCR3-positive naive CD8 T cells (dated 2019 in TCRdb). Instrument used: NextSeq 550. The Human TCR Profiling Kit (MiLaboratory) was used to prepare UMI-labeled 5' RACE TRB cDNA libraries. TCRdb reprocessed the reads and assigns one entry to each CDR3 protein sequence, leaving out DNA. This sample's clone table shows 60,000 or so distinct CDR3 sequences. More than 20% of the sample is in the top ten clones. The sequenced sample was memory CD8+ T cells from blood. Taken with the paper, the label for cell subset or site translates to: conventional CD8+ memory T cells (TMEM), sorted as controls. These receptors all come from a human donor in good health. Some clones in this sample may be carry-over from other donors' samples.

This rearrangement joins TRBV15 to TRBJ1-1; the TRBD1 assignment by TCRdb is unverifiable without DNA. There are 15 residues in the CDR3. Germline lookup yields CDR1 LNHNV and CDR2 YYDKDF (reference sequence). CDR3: CATSADRVTNTEAFF. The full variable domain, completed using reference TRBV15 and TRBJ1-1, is DAMVIQNPRYQVTQFGKPVTLSCSQTLNHNVMYWYQQKSSQAPKLLFHYYDKDFNNEADTPDNFQSRRPNTSFCFLDIRSPGLGDTAMYLCATSADRVTNTEAFFGQGTRLTVV.

The CDR3 reads CASSLAGVRKNIQYF. The rearrangement uses TRBV2 and TRBJ2-4; absent DNA, TCRdb's TRBD2 call cannot be checked. From germline, CDR1 is SNHLY and CDR2 FYNNEI. The CDR3 runs 15 residues.

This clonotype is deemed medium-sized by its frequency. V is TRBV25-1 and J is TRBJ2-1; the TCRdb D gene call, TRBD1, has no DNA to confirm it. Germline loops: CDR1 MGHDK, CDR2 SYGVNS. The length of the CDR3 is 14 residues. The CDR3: CASSEYGTVNEQFF.

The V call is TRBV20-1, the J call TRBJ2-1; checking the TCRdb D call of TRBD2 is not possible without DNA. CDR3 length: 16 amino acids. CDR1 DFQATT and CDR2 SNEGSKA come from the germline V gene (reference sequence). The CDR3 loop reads CSASPLSIGGPNEQFF.

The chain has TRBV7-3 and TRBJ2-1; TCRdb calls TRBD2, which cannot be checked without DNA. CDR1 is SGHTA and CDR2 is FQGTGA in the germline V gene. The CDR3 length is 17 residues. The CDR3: CASSLIGGGAYWVEQFF.

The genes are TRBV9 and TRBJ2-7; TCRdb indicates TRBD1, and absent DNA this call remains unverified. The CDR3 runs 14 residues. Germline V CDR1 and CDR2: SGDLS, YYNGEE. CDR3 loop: CASSTGQGSYEQYF.

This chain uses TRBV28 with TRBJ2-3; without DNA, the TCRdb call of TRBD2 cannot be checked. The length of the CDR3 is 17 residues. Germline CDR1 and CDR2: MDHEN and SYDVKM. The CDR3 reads CASSGAGLNQSTDTQYF. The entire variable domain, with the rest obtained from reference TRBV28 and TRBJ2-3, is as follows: DVKVTQSSRYLVKRTGEKVFLECVQDMDHENMFWYRQDPGLGLRLIYFSYDVKMKEKGDIPEGYSVSREKKERFSLILESASTNQTSMYLCASSGAGLNQSTDTQYFGPGTRLTVL.

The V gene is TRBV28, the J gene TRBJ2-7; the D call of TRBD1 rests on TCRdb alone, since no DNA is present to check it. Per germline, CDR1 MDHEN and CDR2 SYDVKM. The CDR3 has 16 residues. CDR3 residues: CASSPPGGGQTYEQYF.

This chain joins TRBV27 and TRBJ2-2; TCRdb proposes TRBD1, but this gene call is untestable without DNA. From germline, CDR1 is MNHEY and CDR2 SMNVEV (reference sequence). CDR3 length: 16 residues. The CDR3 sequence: CASSSFDRGFTGELFF.

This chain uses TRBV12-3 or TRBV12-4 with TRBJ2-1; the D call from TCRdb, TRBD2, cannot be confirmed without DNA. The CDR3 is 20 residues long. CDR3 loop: CASSPHGTSGGASTYNEQFF.

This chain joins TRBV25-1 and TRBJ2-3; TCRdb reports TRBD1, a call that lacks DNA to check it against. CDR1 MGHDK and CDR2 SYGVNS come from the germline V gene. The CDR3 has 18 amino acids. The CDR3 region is CASSEQQGGPYITDTQYF.

CDR3 amino acids: CASSLIMNTEAFF. This rearrangement joins TRBV5-1 to TRBJ1-1. This CDR3 comprises 13 residues. Germline CDR1 SGHRS, CDR2 YFSETQ.

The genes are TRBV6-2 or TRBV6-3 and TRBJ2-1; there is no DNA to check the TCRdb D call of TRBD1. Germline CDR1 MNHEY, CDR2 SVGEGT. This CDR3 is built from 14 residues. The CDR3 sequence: CASSPRDTYNEQFF.

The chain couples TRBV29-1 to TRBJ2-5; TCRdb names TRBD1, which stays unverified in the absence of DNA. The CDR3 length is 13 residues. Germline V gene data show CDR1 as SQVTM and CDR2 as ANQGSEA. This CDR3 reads CSVTGGARETQYF.

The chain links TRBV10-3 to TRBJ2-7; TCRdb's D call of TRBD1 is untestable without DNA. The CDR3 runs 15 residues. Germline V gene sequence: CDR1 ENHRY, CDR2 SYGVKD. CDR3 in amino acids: CAISESGGLNYEQYF.

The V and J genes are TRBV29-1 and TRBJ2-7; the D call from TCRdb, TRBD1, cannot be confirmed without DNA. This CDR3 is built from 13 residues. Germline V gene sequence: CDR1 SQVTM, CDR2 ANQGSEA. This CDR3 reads CSVFSGGGYEQYF.

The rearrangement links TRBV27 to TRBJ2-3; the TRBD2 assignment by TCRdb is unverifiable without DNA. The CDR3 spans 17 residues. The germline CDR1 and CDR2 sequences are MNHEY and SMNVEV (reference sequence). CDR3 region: CASSLPTSHYSTDTQYF.

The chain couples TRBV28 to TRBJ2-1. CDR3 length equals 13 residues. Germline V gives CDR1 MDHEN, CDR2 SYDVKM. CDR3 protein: CASSLMADNEQFF.

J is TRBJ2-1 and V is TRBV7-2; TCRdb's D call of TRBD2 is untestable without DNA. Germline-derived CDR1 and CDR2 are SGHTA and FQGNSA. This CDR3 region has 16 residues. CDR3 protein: CASSLNLRGGHNEQFF.

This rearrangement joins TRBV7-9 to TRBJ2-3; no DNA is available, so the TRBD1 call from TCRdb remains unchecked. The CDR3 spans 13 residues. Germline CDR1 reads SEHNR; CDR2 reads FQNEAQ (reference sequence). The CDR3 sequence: CASSPTVEDTQYF.

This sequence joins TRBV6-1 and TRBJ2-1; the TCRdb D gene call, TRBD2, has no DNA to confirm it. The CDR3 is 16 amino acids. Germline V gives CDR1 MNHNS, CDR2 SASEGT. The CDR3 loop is CASRRGGAGGGNEQFF.

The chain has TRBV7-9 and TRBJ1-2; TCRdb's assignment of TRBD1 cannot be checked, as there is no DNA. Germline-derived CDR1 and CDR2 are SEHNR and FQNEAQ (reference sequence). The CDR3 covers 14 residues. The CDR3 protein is CASRAGTADYGYTF.

The CDR3 spells CASSHSPAPYEQYF. The V gene is TRBV27, the J gene TRBJ2-7; TCRdb names TRBD2, which stays unverified in the absence of DNA. The CDR3 contains 14 residues. The V gene's germline CDR1 is MNHEY and CDR2 SMNVEV (reference sequence).

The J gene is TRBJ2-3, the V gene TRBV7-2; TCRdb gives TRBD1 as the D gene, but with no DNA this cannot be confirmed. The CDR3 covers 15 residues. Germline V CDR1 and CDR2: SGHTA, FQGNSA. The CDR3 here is CASSFGASGGDTQYF.

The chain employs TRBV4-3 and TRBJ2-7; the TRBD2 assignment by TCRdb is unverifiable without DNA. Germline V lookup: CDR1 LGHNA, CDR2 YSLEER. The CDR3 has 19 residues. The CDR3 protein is CASSQDSFEFSGGSYEQYF.

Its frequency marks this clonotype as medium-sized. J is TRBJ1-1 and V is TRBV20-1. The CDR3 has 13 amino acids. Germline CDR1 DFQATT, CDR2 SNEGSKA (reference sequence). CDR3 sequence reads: CSARDSGITEAFF.

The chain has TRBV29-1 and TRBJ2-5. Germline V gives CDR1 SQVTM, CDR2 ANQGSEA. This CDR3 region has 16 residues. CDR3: CSVEETAATFQETQYF.

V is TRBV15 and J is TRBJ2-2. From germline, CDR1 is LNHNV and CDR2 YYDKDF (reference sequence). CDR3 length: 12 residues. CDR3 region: CATSREDGELFF. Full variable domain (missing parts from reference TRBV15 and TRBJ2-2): DAMVIQNPRYQVTQFGKPVTLSCSQTLNHNVMYWYQQKSSQAPKLLFHYYDKDFNNEADTPDNFQSRRPNTSFCFLDIRSPGLGDTAMYLCATSREDGELFFGEGSRLTVL.

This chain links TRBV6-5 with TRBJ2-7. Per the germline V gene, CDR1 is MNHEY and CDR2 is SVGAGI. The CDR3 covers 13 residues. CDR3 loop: CASSFRGSYEQYF.

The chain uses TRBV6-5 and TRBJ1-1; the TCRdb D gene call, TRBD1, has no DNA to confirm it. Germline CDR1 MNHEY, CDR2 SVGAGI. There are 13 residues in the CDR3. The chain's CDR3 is CASLMGAGTEAFF.